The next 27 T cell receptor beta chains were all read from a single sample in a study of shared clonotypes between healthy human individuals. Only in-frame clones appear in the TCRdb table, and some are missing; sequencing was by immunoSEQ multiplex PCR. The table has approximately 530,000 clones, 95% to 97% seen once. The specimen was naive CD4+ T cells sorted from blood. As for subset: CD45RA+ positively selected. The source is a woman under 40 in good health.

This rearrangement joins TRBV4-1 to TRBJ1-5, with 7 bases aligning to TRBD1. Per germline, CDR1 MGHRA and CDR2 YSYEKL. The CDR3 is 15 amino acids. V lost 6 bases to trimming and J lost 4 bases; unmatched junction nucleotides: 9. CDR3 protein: CASRGWTGENQPQHF. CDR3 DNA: TGCGCCAGCAGGGGTTGGACAGGAGAAAATCAGCCCCAGCATTTT.

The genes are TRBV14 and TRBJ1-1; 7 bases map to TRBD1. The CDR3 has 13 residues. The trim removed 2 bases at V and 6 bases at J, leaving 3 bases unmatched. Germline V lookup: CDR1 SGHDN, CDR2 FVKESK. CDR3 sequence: CASSQNRGSEAFF. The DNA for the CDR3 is TGTGCCAGCAGCCAAAACAGGGGTTCTGAAGCTTTCTTT.

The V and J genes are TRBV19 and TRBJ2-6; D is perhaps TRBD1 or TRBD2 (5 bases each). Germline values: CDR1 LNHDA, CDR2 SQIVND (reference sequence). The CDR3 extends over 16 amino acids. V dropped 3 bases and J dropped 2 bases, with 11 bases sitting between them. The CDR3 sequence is CASSIGATAGANVLTF. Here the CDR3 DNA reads TGTGCCAGTAGTATCGGGGCAACAGCTGGGGCCAACGTCCTGACTTTC.

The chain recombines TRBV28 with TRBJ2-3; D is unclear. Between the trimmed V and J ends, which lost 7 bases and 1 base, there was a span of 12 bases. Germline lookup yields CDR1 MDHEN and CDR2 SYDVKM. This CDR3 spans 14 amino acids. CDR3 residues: CASIQRVGTDTQYF. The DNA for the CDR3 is TGTGCCAGCATTCAACGAGTCGGCACAGATACGCAGTATTTT. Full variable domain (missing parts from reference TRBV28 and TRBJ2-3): DVKVTQSSRYLVKRTGEKVFLECVQDMDHENMFWYRQDPGLGLRLIYFSYDVKMKEKGDIPEGYSVSREKKERFSLILESASTNQTSMYLCASIQRVGTDTQYFGPGTRLTVL.

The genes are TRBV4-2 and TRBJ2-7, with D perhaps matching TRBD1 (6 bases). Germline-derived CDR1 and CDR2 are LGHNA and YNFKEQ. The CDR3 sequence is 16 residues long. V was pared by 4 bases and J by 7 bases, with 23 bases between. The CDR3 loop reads CASSPVGDIKSGEQYF. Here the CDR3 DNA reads TGTGCCAGCAGCCCAGTGGGGGACATCAAATCGGGTGAGCAGTACTTC.

CDR3 sequence (DNA): TGTGCCGGATCTAGCACAGATACGCAGTATTTT. Translating gives CAGSSTDTQYF. This chain uses TRBV7-3 with TRBJ2-3, with D unresolved. The germline gives CDR1 SGHTA, CDR2 FQGTGA. The CDR3 extends over 11 amino acids. The V end was cut by 11 bases, the J end by 0 bases, with 6 bases between.

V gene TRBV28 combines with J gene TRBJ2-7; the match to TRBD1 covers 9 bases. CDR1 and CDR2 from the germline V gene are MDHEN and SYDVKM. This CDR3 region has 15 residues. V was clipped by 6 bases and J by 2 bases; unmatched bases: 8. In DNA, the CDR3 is TGTGCCAGCAGGGACCCGGGACAGGGTCCCTACGAGCAGTACTTC. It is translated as CASRDPGQGPYEQYF.

The CDR3 region has the DNA TGTGCCAGCAGCCAAGTTAGCTCCAAGGGGGTGAAACTCTCTGGAAACACCATATATTTT. This gives the protein CASSQVSSKGVKLSGNTIYF. The V call is TRBV4-2, the J call TRBJ1-3; maybe TRBD1 (6 bases). Trimming removed 1 base at V and 0 bases at J, with 22 bases between. Germline V gene sequence: CDR1 LGHNA, CDR2 YNFKEQ. The CDR3 consists of 20 residues.

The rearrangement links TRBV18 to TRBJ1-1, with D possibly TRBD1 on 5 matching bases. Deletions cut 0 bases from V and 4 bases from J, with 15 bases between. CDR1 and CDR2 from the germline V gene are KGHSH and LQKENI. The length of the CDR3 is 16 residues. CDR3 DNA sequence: TGTGCCAGCTCACCACCTGGCCAGGGATGGGGCACTGAAGCTTTCTTT. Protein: CASSPPGQGWGTEAFF.

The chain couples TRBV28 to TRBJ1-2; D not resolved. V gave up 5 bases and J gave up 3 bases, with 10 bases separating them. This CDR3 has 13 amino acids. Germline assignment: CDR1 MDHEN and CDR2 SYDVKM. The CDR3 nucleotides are TGTGCCAGCAGTGGCGGACGGTACTATGGCTACACCTTC. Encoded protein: CASSGGRYYGYTF.

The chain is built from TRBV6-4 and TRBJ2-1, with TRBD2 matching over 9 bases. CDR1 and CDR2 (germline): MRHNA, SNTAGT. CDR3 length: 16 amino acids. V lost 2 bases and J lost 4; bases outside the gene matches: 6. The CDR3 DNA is TGTGCCAGCAGTGACAACGCGGGAGGGAGATACAATGAGCAGTTCTTC. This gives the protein CASSDNAGGRYNEQFF.

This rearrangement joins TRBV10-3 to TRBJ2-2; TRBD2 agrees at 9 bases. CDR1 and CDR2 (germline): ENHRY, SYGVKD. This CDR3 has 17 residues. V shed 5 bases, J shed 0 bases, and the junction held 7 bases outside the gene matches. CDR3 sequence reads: CAISLLAGVTNTGELFF. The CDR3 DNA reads TGTGCCATCAGTCTTTTAGCGGGAGTAACGAACACCGGGGAGCTGTTTTTT.

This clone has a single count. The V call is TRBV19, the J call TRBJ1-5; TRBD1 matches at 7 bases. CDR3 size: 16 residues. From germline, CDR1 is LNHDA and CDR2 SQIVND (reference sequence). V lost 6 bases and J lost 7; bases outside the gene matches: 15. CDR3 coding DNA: TGTGCCAGTAGGTCCAATAGACAGGGTTTGGGACAGCCCCAGCATTTT. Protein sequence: CASRSNRQGLGQPQHF.

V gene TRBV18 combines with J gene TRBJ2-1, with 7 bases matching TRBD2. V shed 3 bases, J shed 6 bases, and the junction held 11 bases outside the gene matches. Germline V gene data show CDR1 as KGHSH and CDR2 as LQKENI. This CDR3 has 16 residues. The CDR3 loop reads CASSPARAGVRNEQFF. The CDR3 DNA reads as TGTGCCAGCTCACCCGCGCGCGCGGGGGTTCGCAATGAGCAGTTCTTC.

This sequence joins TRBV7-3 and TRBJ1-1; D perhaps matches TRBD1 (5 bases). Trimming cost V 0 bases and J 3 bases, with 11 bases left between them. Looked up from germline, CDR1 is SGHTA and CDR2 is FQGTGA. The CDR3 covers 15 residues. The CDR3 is CASSLTTGWDTEAFF. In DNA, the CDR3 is TGTGCCAGCAGCTTAACCACAGGTTGGGACACTGAAGCTTTCTTT.

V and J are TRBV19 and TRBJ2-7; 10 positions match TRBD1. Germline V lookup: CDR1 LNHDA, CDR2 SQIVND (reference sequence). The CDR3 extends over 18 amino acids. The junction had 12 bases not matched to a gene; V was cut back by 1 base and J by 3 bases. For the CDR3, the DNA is TGTGCCAGTAGTATAGTGGGACAGGGGATTCAGTCGATCTACGAGCAGTACTTC. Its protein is CASSIVGQGIQSIYEQYF.

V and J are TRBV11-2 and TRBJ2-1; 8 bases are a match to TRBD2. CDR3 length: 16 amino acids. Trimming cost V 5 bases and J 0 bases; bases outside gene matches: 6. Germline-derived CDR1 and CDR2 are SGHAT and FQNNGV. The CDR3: CASSQGGGTSYNEQFF. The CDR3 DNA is TGTGCCAGCAGCCAGGGCGGGGGGACCTCCTACAATGAGCAGTTCTTC.

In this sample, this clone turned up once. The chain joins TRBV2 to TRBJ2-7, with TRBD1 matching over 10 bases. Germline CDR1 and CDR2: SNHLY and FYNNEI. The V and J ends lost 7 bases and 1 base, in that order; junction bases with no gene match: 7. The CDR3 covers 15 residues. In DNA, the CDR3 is TGTGCCAGCAACCTCCGGGACAGGGGATCCTACGAGCAGTACTTC. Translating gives CASNLRDRGSYEQYF.

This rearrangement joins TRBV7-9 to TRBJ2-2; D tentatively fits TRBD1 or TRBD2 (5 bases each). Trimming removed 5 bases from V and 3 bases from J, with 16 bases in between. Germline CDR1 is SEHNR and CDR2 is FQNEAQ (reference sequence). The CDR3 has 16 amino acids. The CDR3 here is CASSGGPQFYTGELFF. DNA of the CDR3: TGTGCCAGCAGCGGGGGACCGCAGTTCTACACCGGGGAGCTGTTTTTT.

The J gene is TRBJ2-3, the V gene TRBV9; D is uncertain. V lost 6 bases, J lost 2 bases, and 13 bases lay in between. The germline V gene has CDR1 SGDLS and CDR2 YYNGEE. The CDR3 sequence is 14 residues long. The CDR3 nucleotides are TGTGCCAGCATGTCAAACCCCGACACAGATACGCAGTATTTT. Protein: CASMSNPDTDTQYF.

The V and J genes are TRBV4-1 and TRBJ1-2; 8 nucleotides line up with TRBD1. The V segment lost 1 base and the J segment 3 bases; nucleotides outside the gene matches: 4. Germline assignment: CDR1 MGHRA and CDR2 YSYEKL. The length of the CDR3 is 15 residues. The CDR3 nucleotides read TGCGCCAGCAGCCAAGGGGGGACAGGTGACTATGGCTACACCTTC. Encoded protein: CASSQGGTGDYGYTF.

The CDR3 region has the DNA TGTGCCAGCTCTCGGGACAGGGGTCCCTACGAGCAGTACTTC. This gives the protein CASSRDRGPYEQYF. This chain joins TRBV5-4 and TRBJ2-7; TRBD1 matches at 10 bases. Germline values: CDR1 SGHNT, CDR2 YYREEE (reference sequence). The V segment lost 7 bases and the J segment 2 bases; nucleotides outside the gene matches: 6. The CDR3 has 14 amino acids.

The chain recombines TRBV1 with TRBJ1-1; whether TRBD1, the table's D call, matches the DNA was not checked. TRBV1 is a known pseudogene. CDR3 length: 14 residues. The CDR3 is CTSSQLQGHTEAFF. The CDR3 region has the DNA TGCACCAGCAGCCAACTACAGGGTCACACTGAAGCTTTCTTT.

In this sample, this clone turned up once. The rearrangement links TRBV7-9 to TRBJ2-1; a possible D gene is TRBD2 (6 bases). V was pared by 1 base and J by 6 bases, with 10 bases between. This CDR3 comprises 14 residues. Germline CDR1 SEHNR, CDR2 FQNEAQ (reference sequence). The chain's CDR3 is CASSLVGRSNEQFF. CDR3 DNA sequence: TGTGCCAGCAGCTTAGTAGGGAGGAGCAATGAGCAGTTCTTC.

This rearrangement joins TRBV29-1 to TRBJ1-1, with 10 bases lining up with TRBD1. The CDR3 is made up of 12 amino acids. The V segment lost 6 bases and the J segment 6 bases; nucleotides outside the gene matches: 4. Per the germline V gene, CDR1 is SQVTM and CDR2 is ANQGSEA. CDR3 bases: TGCAGCGTGGAGACAGGGGGCCCTGAAGCTTTCTTT. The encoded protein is CSVETGGPEAFF.

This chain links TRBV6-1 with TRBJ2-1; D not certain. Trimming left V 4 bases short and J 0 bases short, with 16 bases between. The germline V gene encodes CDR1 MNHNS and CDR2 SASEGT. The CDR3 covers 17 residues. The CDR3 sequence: CASSAPGAGGSYNEQFF. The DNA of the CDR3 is TGTGCCAGCAGTGCCCCAGGCGCCGGTGGCTCCTACAATGAGCAGTTCTTC.

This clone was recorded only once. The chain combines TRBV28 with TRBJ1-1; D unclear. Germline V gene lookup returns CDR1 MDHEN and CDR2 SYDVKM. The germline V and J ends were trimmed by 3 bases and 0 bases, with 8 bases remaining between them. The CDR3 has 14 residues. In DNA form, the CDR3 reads TGTGCCAGCAGTTTTGAGGTGATGAACACTGAAGCTTTCTTT. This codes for CASSFEVMNTEAFF.